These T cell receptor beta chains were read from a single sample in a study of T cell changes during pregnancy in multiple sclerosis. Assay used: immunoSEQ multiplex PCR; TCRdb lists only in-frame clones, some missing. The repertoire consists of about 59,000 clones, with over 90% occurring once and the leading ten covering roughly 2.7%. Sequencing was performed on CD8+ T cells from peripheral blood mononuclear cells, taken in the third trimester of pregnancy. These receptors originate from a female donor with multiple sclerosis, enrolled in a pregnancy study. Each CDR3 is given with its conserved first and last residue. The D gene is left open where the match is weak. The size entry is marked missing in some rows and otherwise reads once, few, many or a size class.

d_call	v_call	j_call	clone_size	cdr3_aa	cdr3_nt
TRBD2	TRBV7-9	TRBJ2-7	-	CASSLATSGGYEQYF	TGTGCCAGCAGCTTAGCAACTAGCGGGGGCTACGAGCAGTACTTC
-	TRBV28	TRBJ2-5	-	CASSFSAEGGQETQYF	TGTGCCAGCAGTTTTTCAGCGGAAGGGGGCCAAGAGACCCAGTACTTC
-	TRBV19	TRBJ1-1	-	CASGHPSGTEAFF	TGTGCCAGTGGCCACCCCTCAGGGACTGAAGCTTTCTTT
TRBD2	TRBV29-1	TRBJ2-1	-	CSVDGTSGFSSYNEQFF	TGCAGCGTTGACGGGACTAGCGGTTTTAGCTCCTACAATGAGCAGTTCTTC
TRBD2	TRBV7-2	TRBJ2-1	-	CASSLQREGYNEQFF	TGTGCCAGCAGCTTACAGCGGGAGGGCTACAATGAGCAGTTCTTC
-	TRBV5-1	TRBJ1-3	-	CASSPPSGGNTIYF	TGCGCCAGCAGCCCGCCCTCGGGTGGAAACACCATATATTTT
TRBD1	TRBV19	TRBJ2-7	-	CASNEGTGKFEYF	TGTGCCAGTAACGAGGGGACAGGGAAGTTCGAATACTTC
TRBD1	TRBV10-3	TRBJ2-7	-	CAIMGQGVYEQYF	TGTGCCATCATGGGACAGGGGGTTTACGAGCAGTACTTC
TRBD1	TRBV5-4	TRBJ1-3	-	CASSLGQGANTIYF	TGTGCCAGCAGCTTGGGACAGGGGGCGAACACCATATATTTT
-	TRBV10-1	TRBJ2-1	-	CATRWGGAPQFF	TGCGCCACCAGGTGGGGCGGGGCCCCGCAGTTCTTC
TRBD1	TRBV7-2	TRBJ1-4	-	CASSEGTGRKLFF	TGTGCCAGCAGCGAAGGGACAGGGAGGAAACTGTTTTTT
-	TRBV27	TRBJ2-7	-	CASSPSSYEQYF	TGTGCCAGCAGCCCTAGCTCCTACGAGCAGTACTTC
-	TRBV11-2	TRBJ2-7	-	CASSLGSGWYEQYF	TGTGCCAGCAGCTTAGGTTCAGGGTGGTACGAGCAGTACTTC
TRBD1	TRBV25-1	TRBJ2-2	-	CASSADRGPANTGELFF	TGTGCCAGCAGTGCGGACAGGGGCCCCGCGAACACCGGGGAGCTGTTTTTT
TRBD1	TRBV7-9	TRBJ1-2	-	CASSSGTGVGYTF	TGTGCCAGCAGCTCCGGGACAGGTGTCGGCTACACCTTC
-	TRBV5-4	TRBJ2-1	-	CASSARNYNEQFF	TGTGCCAGCAGCGCCAGAAATTACAATGAGCAGTTCTTC
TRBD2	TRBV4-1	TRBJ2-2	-	CASSQDPAGAGAGELFF	TGCGCCAGCAGCCAAGATCCAGCGGGAGCTGGCGCCGGGGAGCTGTTTTTT
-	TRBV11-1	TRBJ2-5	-	CASTLSTSRETQYF	TGTGCCAGCACCCTATCTACTAGCCGGGAGACCCAGTACTTC
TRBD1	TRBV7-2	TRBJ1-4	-	CASSLNRGLREKLFF	TGTGCCAGCAGCCTGAACAGGGGACTTCGGGAAAAACTGTTTTTT
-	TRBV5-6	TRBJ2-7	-	CASSLGRSTYEQYF	TGTGCCAGCAGCTTGGGGCGGTCCACCTACGAGCAGTACTTC
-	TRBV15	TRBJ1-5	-	CATSSPANNQPQHF	TGTGCCACCAGCAGTCCAGCGAACAATCAGCCCCAGCATTTT
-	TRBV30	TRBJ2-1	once	CAWDFGTNEQFF	TGTGCCTGGGACTTTGGGACTAATGAGCAGTTCTTC
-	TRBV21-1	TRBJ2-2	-	CASSGRPYKADTGELFF	TGTGCCAGCAGCGGTCGACCTTACAAAGCGGACACCGGGGAGCTGTTTTTT
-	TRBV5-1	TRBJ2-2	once	CASSLRGSAGELFF	TGCGCCAGCAGCTTGCGAGGGTCTGCCGGGGAGCTGTTTTTT
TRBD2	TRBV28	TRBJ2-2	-	CASSLFGGENSGELFF	TGTGCCAGCAGTTTATTCGGGGGGGAGAACTCCGGGGAGCTGTTTTTT
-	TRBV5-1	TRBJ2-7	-	CASSLGSASEQYF	TGCGCCAGCAGCTTGGGGTCAGCGTCGGAGCAGTACTTC
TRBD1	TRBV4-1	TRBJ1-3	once	CASSQEDRAHGNTIYF	TGCGCCAGCAGCCAAGAGGACAGGGCCCATGGAAACACCATATATTTT
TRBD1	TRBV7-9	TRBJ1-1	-	CASSQDRATTVNTEAFF	TGTGCCAGCAGCCAGGACAGGGCAACCACCGTGAACACTGAAGCTTTCTTT
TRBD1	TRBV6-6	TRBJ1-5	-	CASSYGQGEPQHF	TGTGCCAGCAGTTACGGACAGGGGGAGCCCCAGCATTTT
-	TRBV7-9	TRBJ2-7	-	CASSTSDYEQYF	TGTGCCAGCAGCACCTCAGACTACGAGCAGTACTTC
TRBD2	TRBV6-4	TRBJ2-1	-	CASSDLAGAGNEQFF	TGTGCCAGCAGTGACCTAGCGGGAGCAGGCAATGAGCAGTTCTTC
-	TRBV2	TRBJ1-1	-	CASSADTEAFF	TGTGCCAGCAGTGCAGACACTGAAGCTTTCTTT
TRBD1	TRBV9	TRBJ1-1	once	CASSVVRGQINTEAFF	TGTGCCAGCAGCGTAGTGAGGGGACAGATAAACACTGAAGCTTTCTTT
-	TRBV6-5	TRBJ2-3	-	CASSTRLTDTQYF	TGTGCCAGCAGTACCCGACTGACAGATACGCAGTATTTT
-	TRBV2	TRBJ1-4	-	CASSERGRQAIQLFF	TGTGCCAGCAGTGAAAGGGGTAGACAGGCAATTCAACTGTTTTTT
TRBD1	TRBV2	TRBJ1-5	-	CASAGGSFQPQHF	TGTGCCAGTGCAGGGGGCTCGTTTCAGCCCCAGCATTTT
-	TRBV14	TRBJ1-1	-	CASSQWGGITEAFF	TGTGCCAGCAGCCAATGGGGGGGGATCACTGAAGCTTTCTTT
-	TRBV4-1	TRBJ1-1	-	CASSQEDIGGSDTEAFF	TGCGCCAGCAGCCAAGAAGATATTGGGGGGTCTGACACTGAAGCTTTCTTT
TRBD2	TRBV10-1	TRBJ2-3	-	CASSPGLAGSTDTQYF	TGCGCCAGCAGTCCGGGACTAGCGGGAAGCACAGATACGCAGTATTTT
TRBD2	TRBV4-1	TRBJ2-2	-	CASSQDTVAGYTGELFF	TGCGCCAGCAGCCAAGATACGGTAGCGGGATACACCGGGGAGCTGTTTTTT
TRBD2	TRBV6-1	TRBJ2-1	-	CASSGPGTSYRSYNEQFF	TGTGCCAGCAGTGGTCCCGGGACTAGCTACCGCTCCTACAATGAGCAGTTCTTC
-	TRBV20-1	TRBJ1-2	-	CSARGEGYTF	TGCAGTGCTAGAGGGGAGGGCTACACCTTC
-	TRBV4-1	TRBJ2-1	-	CASSQDTVSLAGVENEQFF	TGCGCCAGCAGCCAAGATACGGTGTCTTTAGCAGGGGTGGAAAATGAGCAGTTCTTC
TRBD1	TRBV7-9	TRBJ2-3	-	CASSLGPGGRTDTQYF	TGTGCCAGCAGCTTAGGACCAGGGGGCCGCACAGATACGCAGTATTTT
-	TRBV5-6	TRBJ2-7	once	CASSLSANEQYF	TGTGCCAGCAGCTTGAGTGCGAACGAGCAGTACTTC
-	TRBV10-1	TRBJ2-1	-	CASSDLPGSLVNEQFF	TGCGCCAGCAGTGACCTTCCCGGGAGCTTAGTCAATGAGCAGTTCTTC
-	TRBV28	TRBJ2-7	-	CASSFLGGATYEQYF	TGTGCCAGCAGTTTCTTAGGGGGGGCCACCTACGAGCAGTACTTC
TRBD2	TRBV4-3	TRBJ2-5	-	CASSQDWGLAGEETQYF	TGCGCCAGCAGCCAAGATTGGGGGCTAGCGGGAGAAGAGACCCAGTACTTC
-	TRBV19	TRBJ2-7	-	CASSIAPGLEQYF	TGTGCCAGTAGTATAGCCCCGGGACTTGAGCAGTACTTC
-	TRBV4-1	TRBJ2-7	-	CASSNTYEQYF	TGCGCCAGCAGCAATACCTACGAGCAGTACTTC
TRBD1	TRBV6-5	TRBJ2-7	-	CASSLWTGSYEQYF	TGTGCCAGCAGTTTATGGACAGGCTCCTACGAGCAGTACTTC
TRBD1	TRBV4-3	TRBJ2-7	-	CASSQSYRGSPYEQYF	TGCGCCAGCAGCCAATCCTACAGGGGATCTCCCTACGAGCAGTACTTC
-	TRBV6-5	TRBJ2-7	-	CASSDPGYEQYF	TGTGCCAGCAGCGACCCAGGCTACGAGCAGTACTTC